The rows below give T cell receptor beta chains drawn from one sample of a study of vaccination and CD4 T cells after COVID-19. TCRdb processed the PCR reads anew with MiXCR; each CDR3 protein has one entry. The sample shows tens of thousands of distinct CDR3 sequences, under 45% of them seen only once. These receptors' antigens are unknown. Sequenced here: CD4+ T cells from blood, cultured in vitro, sampled before SARS-CoV-2 vaccination. Receptor source: a human donor who received a COVID-19 vaccine. Each CDR3 is given with its conserved first and last residue. D genes are given only for firm matches. Clone size is shown for a subset of rows, as once, few, many or a class of expanded clone.

D gene	V gene	clone size	J gene	CDR3 DNA	CDR3 protein
TRBD1	TRBV19	few	TRBJ1-2	TGTGCCAGTAGTATCGACAGACTCGGGACAGTCTATGGCTACACCTTC	CASSIDRLGTVYGYTF
NA	TRBV19	NA	TRBJ2-5	TGTGCCAGTAGTATAGATCGCAAGGTCTCGGAGACCCAGTACTTC	CASSIDRKVSETQYF
NA	TRBV5-1	NA	TRBJ2-7	TGCGCCAGCAGCGGGCAGGAAGGTGGCGAGCAGTACTTC	CASSGQEGGEQYF
TRBD2	TRBV7-2	few	TRBJ2-1	TGTGCCAGCAGCTCTCAGCTAGCGGGCCCGGGGAATGAGCAGTTCTTC	CASSSQLAGPGNEQFF
NA	TRBV5-1	NA	TRBJ1-1	TGCGCCAGCAGCTTGGGATTAGGCGAATTGAACACTGAAGCTTTCTTT	CASSLGLGELNTEAFF
NA	TRBV7-9	few	TRBJ1-5	TGTGCCAGCAGCTTAGGGGCGCCGTTGGAGCCCCAGCATTTT	CASSLGAPLEPQHF
NA	TRBV20-1	NA	TRBJ2-7	TGCAGTGCTTCCTCGGACAGAACCTACGAGCAGTACTTC	CSASSDRTYEQYF
TRBD1	TRBV24-1	NA	TRBJ2-6	TGTGCCACCAGTGGAACCGGACAGGGGGTCCCTGGGGCCAACGTCCTGACTTTC	CATSGTGQGVPGANVLTF
NA	TRBV5-1	NA	TRBJ1-2	TGCGCCAGCAGCCCGGCTGGGGGGGACTATGGCTACACCTTC	CASSPAGGDYGYTF
NA	TRBV24-1	NA	TRBJ2-3	TGTGCCACCAGTGACCCGACAGCTCTCACAGATACGCAGTATTTT	CATSDPTALTDTQYF
NA	TRBV7-8	few	TRBJ1-2	TGTGCCAGCAGCTTATCCCAGGGGTCTGGCTACACCTTC	CASSLSQGSGYTF
TRBD1	TRBV6-2/TRBV6-3	once	TRBJ2-1	TGTGCCAGCAGTCCTACATCCTTACAGGGGGCCGTGGTCTTC	CASSPTSLQGAVVF
NA	TRBV6-1	few	TRBJ1-5	TGTGCCAGCAGTGAACTAGGGATCGGCAATCAGCCCCAGCATTTT	CASSELGIGNQPQHF
TRBD1	TRBV27	few	TRBJ1-1	TGTGCCAGCAGTTCTAACAGGGGTTACCCTCGGGGAGGATTCTTT	CASSSNRGYPRGGFF
NA	TRBV6-5	few	TRBJ1-5	TGTGCCAGCAGTTACTCGGCCCACAGGGATGGTCAGCCCCAGCATTTT	CASSYSAHRDGQPQHF
TRBD1	TRBV11-3	few	TRBJ1-2	TGTGCCAGCAGCTTATCAGGGGGCGATGGCTACACCTTC	CASSLSGGDGYTF
NA	TRBV7-6	NA	TRBJ1-1	TGTGCCAGCAGCTCCAATCAGGGTCGAGAAGCTTTCTTT	CASSSNQGREAFF
NA	TRBV5-1	NA	TRBJ1-1	TGCGCCAGCAGCGAGGACCTCTTGAACACTGAAGCTTTCTTT	CASSEDLLNTEAFF
TRBD1	TRBV20-1	NA	TRBJ1-1	TGCAGTGCTAGGGCAGGGGGGAGGTCTGAAGCTTTCTTT	CSARAGGRSEAFF
NA	TRBV20-1	NA	TRBJ2-7	TGCAGTGCTCTCGGTACCTACGAGCAGTACTTC	CSALGTYEQYF
NA	TRBV5-4	NA	TRBJ1-2	TGTGCCAGCAGCTTCTGGGGGAACTATGGCTACACCTTC	CASSFWGNYGYTF
NA	TRBV30	NA	TRBJ1-6	TGTGCCTGGAGTGTCGGCCTTGACAATTCACCCCTCCACTTT	CAWSVGLDNSPLHF
NA	TRBV2	NA	TRBJ1-2	TGTGCCAGCAGTGAAGTTGGCAGGAAAAGCGGCTACACCTTC	CASSEVGRKSGYTF
NA	TRBV19	NA	TRBJ2-5	TGTGCCAGTAGTATCGGGGGAGCGGAGACCCAGTACTTC	CASSIGGAETQYF
TRBD1	TRBV20-1	few	TRBJ1-1	TGCAGTGCTAGAGATTGGGGACAGGGGATGAACACTGAAGCTTTCTTT	CSARDWGQGMNTEAFF
TRBD1	TRBV9	NA	TRBJ2-5	TGTGCCAGCAGCGTAGGTCAGACAGGGGCCGAGACCCAGTACTTC	CASSVGQTGAETQYF
NA	TRBV12-3/TRBV12-4	NA	TRBJ2-7	TGTGCCAGCAGCCGTGACTCGACTGGCGAGCAGTACTTC	CASSRDSTGEQYF
NA	TRBV7-9	few	TRBJ1-1	TGTGCCAGCAGATCCAGCGGGGTCACTGAAGCTTTCTTT	CASRSSGVTEAFF
TRBD1	TRBV20-1	few	TRBJ1-5	TGCAGTGCTTCCAGCCCACAGGGGGACGGGCAGCCCCAGCATTTT	CSASSPQGDGQPQHF
NA	TRBV11-3	few	TRBJ1-3	TGTGCCAGCAGCTCCAGAGGTCCTCCCTCTGGAAACACCATATATTTT	CASSSRGPPSGNTIYF
NA	TRBV20-1	medium-sized	TRBJ2-5	TGCAGTGCTAGAGATTCGTCGTTGAGGGAGACCCAGTACTTC	CSARDSSLRETQYF
NA	TRBV19	NA	TRBJ2-4	TGTGCCAGTAGTAGGGGGGGGGCCGACAGTTCCAAAAACATTCAGTACTTC	CASSRGGADSSKNIQYF
NA	TRBV7-9	few	TRBJ1-1	TGTGCCAGCAGCCGATATTTTGGCAGGGCTTCAACTGAAGCTTTCTTT	CASSRYFGRASTEAFF
NA	TRBV7-9	NA	TRBJ2-7	TGTGCCAGCAGCTCGACGGCTAGCTCCTACGAGCAGTACTTC	CASSSTASSYEQYF
NA	TRBV5-1	NA	TRBJ1-2	TGCGCCAGCAGCTCGCCGCCAGGGTCGAGAGGCTACACCTTC	CASSSPPGSRGYTF